Each of the 31 T cell receptor beta chains below was sequenced from the same sample in a study of T cell repertoires in cytomegalovirus infection. TCRdb re-called the reads with MiXCR, one entry per CDR3 protein. This table holds 200,000 to 300,000 distinct CDR3 sequences, roughly 13% found once. The sample comprised PBMCs. The receptors originated from a human donor in good health (CMV status not recorded). Some clones in this sample may be carry-over from other donors' samples.

This clonotype was recorded a few times. V and J are TRBV29-1 and TRBJ2-3; D may be TRBD1 or TRBD2 (6 bases each). CDR1 and CDR2 from the germline V gene are SQVTM and ANQGSEA. There are 14 residues in the CDR3. Trimming took off 4 bases at V and 4 bases at J, with 15 bases between the two ends. CDR3 DNA: TGCAGCGTTGTACAGGGAGGACCTCCAGATACGCAGTATTTT. As protein: CSVVQGGPPDTQYF.

This clonotype was seen more than once but under ten times. The chain combines TRBV15 with TRBJ1-1; no firm D call. CDR1 is LNHNV, CDR2 YYDKDF, per germline (reference sequence). The length of the CDR3 is 16 residues. With 5 bases removed from V and 4 bases from J, the gap between germline ends came to 20 bases. The CDR3 region is CATSPSTLDVGTEAFF. CDR3 coding DNA: TGTGCCACCAGCCCTTCTACCCTTGACGTTGGCACTGAAGCTTTCTTT.

The chain employs TRBV7-6 and TRBJ2-7; 8 nucleotides agree with TRBD1. The CDR3 loop spans 12 amino acids. The germline CDR1 and CDR2 sequences are SGHVS and FNYEAQ. V lost 5 bases to trimming and J lost 9 bases; unmatched junction nucleotides: 6. In DNA, the CDR3 is TGTGCCAGCAGCCCCCCAGGGGGCGTGCAGTACTTC. Translating gives CASSPPGGVQYF.

The V and J genes are TRBV9 and TRBJ1-2; D not resolved. Trimming removed 4 bases at V and 2 bases at J, with 12 bases between. This CDR3 is built from 14 residues. Germline values: CDR1 SGDLS, CDR2 YYNGEE. The CDR3 here is CASSTAGGNYGYTF. The CDR3 DNA sequence: TGTGCCAGCAGCACCGCAGGAGGCAACTATGGCTACACCTTC.

The chain uses TRBV11-2 and TRBJ1-1, with 10 nucleotides matching TRBD1. V lost 5 bases, J lost 4 bases, and 4 bases stayed unmatched. The CDR3 is 14 amino acids. From germline, CDR1 is SGHAT and CDR2 FQNNGV. The CDR3 DNA reads as TGTGCCAGCAGCAAGACAGGGGGCGTCACTGAAGCTTTCTTT. Its translation is CASSKTGGVTEAFF.

This rearrangement joins TRBV29-1 to TRBJ1-1; no clear D gene. Germline assignment: CDR1 SQVTM and CDR2 ANQGSEA. This CDR3 is built from 13 residues. V was trimmed by 2 bases and J by 0 bases, leaving 7 bases between them. This chain's CDR3 is CSVENYLNTEAFF. CDR3 in DNA: TGCAGCGTTGAAAACTACCTGAACACTGAAGCTTTCTTT. Complete variable domain (other parts from reference TRBV29-1 and TRBJ1-1): SAVISQKPSRDICQRGTSLTIQCQVDSQVTMMFWYRQQPGQSLTLIATANQGSEATYESGFVIDKFPISRPNLTFSTLTVSNMSPEDSSIYLCSVENYLNTEAFFGQGTRLTVV.

This clonotype was observed a few times. J is TRBJ2-7 and V is TRBV19; 10 nucleotides agree with TRBD2. The CDR3 extends over 15 amino acids. The V segment lost 1 base and the J segment 6 bases; nucleotides outside the gene matches: 6. CDR1 LNHDA and CDR2 SQIVND come from the germline V gene (reference sequence). Here the CDR3 DNA reads TGTGCCAGTAGTATAGCCAGCGGGGGGGCTTTCGAGCAGTACTTC. This sequence encodes CASSIASGGAFEQYF. The full variable domain, with the rest looked up from reference TRBV19 and TRBJ2-7, is DGGITQSPKYLFRKEGQNVTLSCEQNLNHDAMYWYRQDPGQGLRLIYYSQIVNDFQKGDIAEGYSVSREKKESFPLTVTSAQKNPTAFYLCASSIASGGAFEQYFGPGTRLTVT.

The J gene is TRBJ2-7, the V gene TRBV20-1; D is possibly TRBD2 (6 bases). Germline-derived CDR1 and CDR2 are DFQATT and SNEGSKA (reference sequence). The CDR3 covers 14 residues. V was shortened by 0 bases and J by 2 bases, with 11 bases between the two germline ends. In DNA form, the CDR3 reads TGCAGTGCTAGAGAAGGCGGGGTGACCTACGAGCAGTACTTC. Translated: CSAREGGVTYEQYF.

This clonotype was recorded a few times. The chain is built from TRBV5-1 and TRBJ2-6; 8 bases agree with TRBD2. Germline V gene lookup returns CDR1 SGHRS and CDR2 YFSETQ. Trimming removed 1 base from V and 0 bases from J; junction bases left unmatched: 3. The CDR3 has 17 residues. The CDR3 DNA is TGCGCCAGCAGCTTGTCCGGGAGGGGCTCTGGGGCCAACGTCCTGACTTTC. Its protein product is CASSLSGRGSGANVLTF.

This clonotype was counted at least ten times. The CDR3 nucleotides read TGTGCCAGCAGCTTAATTGCGGGGGACGAGCAGTACTTC. This gives the protein CASSLIAGDEQYF. This chain links TRBV7-6 with TRBJ2-7; 7 bases are a match to TRBD2. J lost 5 bases, V lost 2 bases, and 3 bases had no gene match. The CDR3 loop spans 13 amino acids. From germline, CDR1 is SGHVS and CDR2 FNYEAQ.

In this sample, this clonotype turned up many times. CDR3 bases: TGTGCCAGCAGTCTCCAGGGGAATGGCTACACCTTC. It is translated as CASSLQGNGYTF. The chain is built from TRBV28 and TRBJ1-2, with D possibly being TRBD1 (6 bases). V was pared by 5 bases and J by 6 bases, with 10 bases between. Germline CDR1 MDHEN, CDR2 SYDVKM. The CDR3 spans 12 residues.

This clonotype was detected ten times or more. The chain recombines TRBV12-3 or TRBV12-4 with TRBJ1-2, with TRBD1 matching over 10 bases. The CDR3 consists of 14 residues. The V and J ends lost 6 bases and 3 bases, in that order; junction bases with no gene match: 4. Here the CDR3 DNA reads TGTGCCAGCAGCGAGACAGGGGGCGACTATGGCTACACCTTC. Amino acid sequence: CASSETGGDYGYTF.

This clonotype was seen a few times. This may be a read error: a much more frequent sequence differs by one nucleotide. The CDR3 loop is CASSPDNSGNTIYF. The CDR3, as DNA: TGTGCCAGCAGCCCGGACAACTCTGGAAACACCATATATTTT. The V call is TRBV11-2, the J call TRBJ1-3; D possibly corresponds to TRBD1 (5 bases). The CDR3 extends over 14 amino acids. V was pared by 5 bases and J by 0 bases, with 8 bases between. Per germline, CDR1 SGHAT and CDR2 FQNNGV.

This clonotype has at least ten counts. The genes are TRBV25-1 and TRBJ2-1, with TRBD2 matching 8 bases. Germline V gene sequence: CDR1 MGHDK, CDR2 SYGVNS. This CDR3 is 18 amino acids long. Unmatched junction bases numbered 16, after V lost 5 bases and J lost 4 bases. CDR3 in amino acids: CASSRWGLGLRSYNEQFF. As DNA, the CDR3 is TGTGCCAGCAGTCGGTGGGGACTAGGTTTAAGGAGTTACAATGAGCAGTTCTTC. The entire variable domain, with the rest obtained from reference TRBV25-1 and TRBJ2-1, is as follows: EADIYQTPRYLVIGTGKKITLECSQTMGHDKMYWYQQDPGMELHLIHYSYGVNSTEKGDLSSESTVSRIRTEHFPLTLESARPSHTSQYLCASSRWGLGLRSYNEQFFGPGTRLTVL.

The chain's CDR3 is CSARDWTSGTYEQYF. The CDR3 nucleotides are TGCAGTGCTAGAGATTGGACTAGCGGGACCTACGAGCAGTACTTC. The rearrangement uses TRBV20-1 and TRBJ2-7; 12 positions agree with TRBD2. Germline V lookup: CDR1 DFQATT, CDR2 SNEGSKA (reference sequence). There are 15 residues in the CDR3. The V gene end was trimmed by 0 bases and the J gene end by 2 bases; junction bases not matched to a gene: 2.

This clonotype was observed many times. This chain joins TRBV20-1 and TRBJ2-3, with D possibly being TRBD1 (6 bases). The V gene's germline CDR1 is DFQATT and CDR2 SNEGSKA (reference sequence). This CDR3 contains 12 residues. Between the trimmed V and J ends, which lost 5 bases and 6 bases, there was a span of 12 bases. The CDR3 nucleotides are TGCAGTGCTCCTCTCAGGGGCGATACGCAGTATTTT. It codes for CSAPLRGDTQYF.

On this clonotype: This may stem from a read error, because a much larger clone lies one nucleotide away. This chain joins TRBV4-1 and TRBJ1-1, with TRBD1 identical over 11 bases. Germline trimming cut 4 bases from V and 0 bases from J; bases unmatched to any gene: 4. This CDR3 spans 16 amino acids. Germline CDR1 MGHRA, CDR2 YSYEKL. The CDR3 nucleotides are TGCGCCAGCAGCCTGGGGACAGGGGGATTGAACACTGAAGCTTTCTTT. This translates into CASSLGTGGLNTEAFF.

This clonotype has a count of ten or more. This chain connects TRBV2 to TRBJ2-3, with D tentatively TRBD1 or TRBD2 (5 bases each). Germline loops: CDR1 SNHLY, CDR2 FYNNEI. The CDR3 loop spans 12 amino acids. V was clipped by 4 bases and J by 7 bases, with 9 bases between them. The DNA of the CDR3 is TGTGCCAGCAGTGGAGAGGGGAATACGCAGTATTTT. Protein product: CASSGEGNTQYF.

The chain uses TRBV5-3 and TRBJ2-2; TRBD1 agrees at 9 bases. TRBV5-3 is assigned to the ORF class and has an uncertain function. CDR3 length: 15 amino acids. The V segment lost 8 bases and the J segment 5 bases; nucleotides outside the gene matches: 10. The CDR3 coding sequence is TGTGCCAGCAGCCAAACAGGGGGCGGGACCGGGGAGCTGTTTTTT. It codes for CASSQTGGGTGELFF.

This clonotype was counted a few times. This rearrangement joins TRBV29-1 to TRBJ2-7; possibly TRBD1 for D (5 bases). Germline V CDR1 and CDR2: SQVTM, ANQGSEA. The CDR3 covers 12 residues. V lost 7 bases to trimming and J lost 4 bases, with 14 bases between them. CDR3 in amino acids: CSAQFRDYEQYF. DNA for the CDR3: TGCAGCGCCCAGTTCAGGGATTACGAGCAGTACTTC.

This clonotype was observed a handful of times. The rearrangement joins TRBV6-5 to TRBJ2-1; 8 bases are a match to TRBD2. Germline loops: CDR1 MNHEY, CDR2 SVGAGI. V gave up 6 bases and J gave up 7 bases; unmatched junction bases: 11. The CDR3 has 15 amino acids. The CDR3 DNA reads as TGTGCCAGCAGCCAGACCCTAGCGGGTTCTAATGAGCAGTTCTTC. The encoded protein is CASSQTLAGSNEQFF.

The chain recombines TRBV5-1 with TRBJ2-7; the D gene could be TRBD1 or TRBD2 (7 bases each). Trimming stripped 0 bases from V and 2 bases from J, with 18 bases between. CDR3 length: 17 residues. Germline values: CDR1 SGHRS, CDR2 YFSETQ. The CDR3 protein is CASSLVPVQGRAYEQYF. The CDR3 DNA sequence: TGCGCCAGCAGCTTGGTCCCTGTACAGGGGAGGGCCTACGAGCAGTACTTC. Filled out from reference TRBV5-1 and TRBJ2-7, the complete variable domain reads KAGVTQTPRYLIKTRGQQVTLSCSPISGHRSVSWYQQTPGQGLQFLFEYFSETQRNKGNFPGRFSGRQFSNSRSEMNVSTLELGDSALYLCASSLVPVQGRAYEQYFGPGTRLTVT.

This clonotype was seen more than once but under ten times. CDR3 amino acids: CSARDGGGLGELFF. The CDR3 DNA reads as TGCAGTGCTAGAGATGGTGGAGGTCTCGGGGAGCTGTTTTTT. V is TRBV20-1 and J is TRBJ2-2; tentative D call: TRBD2 (5 bases). V shed 0 bases and J shed 7 bases, with 12 bases lying between them. The CDR3 is 14 residues long. Germline CDR1 reads DFQATT; CDR2 reads SNEGSKA (reference sequence).

The chain links TRBV27 to TRBJ2-7; 12 bases map to TRBD2. CDR3 length equals 17 residues. V trimming: 5 bases; J trimming: 6 bases; junction bases outside the gene matches: 14. CDR1 is MNHEY, CDR2 SMNVEV, per germline (reference sequence). For the CDR3, the DNA is TGTGCCAGCAGTCCCGGGTCGCTAGCGGGAGGGCCGATCGAGCAGTACTTC. It is translated as CASSPGSLAGGPIEQYF.

A few counts support this clonotype. The chain links TRBV7-6 to TRBJ2-7; TRBD1 is a possible D gene (6 bases). The V end was cut by 6 bases, the J end by 6 bases, with 12 bases between. Germline CDR1 reads SGHVS; CDR2 reads FNYEAQ. CDR3 length equals 12 residues. The DNA for the CDR3 is TGTGCCAGCAGTCTAAGGGGGTTCGAGCAGTACTTC. It specifies CASSLRGFEQYF.

This clonotype was picked up many times. The rearrangement joins TRBV28 to TRBJ1-4; D is possibly TRBD1 (5 bases). With 5 bases removed from V and 4 bases from J, the gap between germline ends came to 14 bases. The CDR3 is made up of 15 amino acids. Germline CDR1 reads MDHEN; CDR2 reads SYDVKM. The CDR3 here is CASSPSGPLNEKLFF. The CDR3 nucleotides read TGTGCCAGCAGTCCGTCGGGACCGCTTAATGAAAAACTGTTTTTT.

This clonotype was counted only a few times. The chain combines TRBV28 with TRBJ1-5; no clear D. Trimming cost V 4 bases and J 4 bases, with 5 bases left between them. Germline CDR1 is MDHEN and CDR2 is SYDVKM. This CDR3 has 12 amino acids. This chain's CDR3 is CASSSTNQPQHF. The CDR3, as DNA: TGTGCCAGCAGTTCTACGAATCAGCCCCAGCATTTT. The entire variable domain, with the rest obtained from reference TRBV28 and TRBJ1-5, is as follows: DVKVTQSSRYLVKRTGEKVFLECVQDMDHENMFWYRQDPGLGLRLIYFSYDVKMKEKGDIPEGYSVSREKKERFSLILESASTNQTSMYLCASSSTNQPQHFGDGTRLSIL.

This clonotype was seen a handful of times. V and J are TRBV29-1 and TRBJ1-1; D not certain. V lost 3 bases to trimming and J lost 4 bases, with 21 bases between them. Per germline, CDR1 SQVTM and CDR2 ANQGSEA. CDR3 length equals 16 residues. CDR3 residues: CSVDRQTRGWGTEAFF. The CDR3 coding sequence is TGCAGCGTTGACAGGCAGACGCGCGGATGGGGCACTGAAGCTTTCTTT.

This clonotype occurred many times. The genes are TRBV20-1 and TRBJ2-1; the D is unclear. The length of the CDR3 is 14 residues. V was shortened by 0 bases and J by 5 bases, with 11 bases between the two germline ends. Germline V gene lookup returns CDR1 DFQATT and CDR2 SNEGSKA (reference sequence). The CDR3 loop is CSARDQGDHNEQFF. CDR3 coding DNA: TGCAGTGCTAGAGATCAAGGAGATCACAATGAGCAGTTCTTC.

Of note for this clonotype: The germline gene is not matched at one end of the junction; a read error may be the cause. The J gene is TRBJ1-1, the V gene TRBV5-1; 7 positions match TRBD1. The CDR3 spans 16 residues. The germline V gene has CDR1 SGHRS and CDR2 YFSETQ. The CDR3 DNA reads TGCGCCAGCAGCTTGTTGTGGGGACAGATGAACTCTGAAGCTTTCTTT. Encoded protein: CASSLLWGQMNSEAFF.

This rearrangement joins TRBV28 to TRBJ1-5, with D unresolved. V was clipped by 5 bases and J by 7 bases, with 12 bases between them. CDR1 is MDHEN and CDR2 is SYDVKM in the germline V gene. CDR3 length: 13 amino acids. Here the CDR3 reads CASSVTPSQPQHF. The CDR3, as DNA: TGTGCCAGCAGTGTTACTCCCTCCCAGCCCCAGCATTTT.